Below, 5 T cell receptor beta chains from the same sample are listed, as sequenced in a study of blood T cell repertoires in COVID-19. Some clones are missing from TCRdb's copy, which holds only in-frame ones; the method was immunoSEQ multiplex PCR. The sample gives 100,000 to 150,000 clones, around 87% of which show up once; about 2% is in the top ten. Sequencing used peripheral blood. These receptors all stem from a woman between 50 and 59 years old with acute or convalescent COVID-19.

The CDR3 bases are TGTGCCAGCAGCTGGCGACTAGCGGGTAGCTCCTACAATGAGCAGTTCTTC. Encoded protein: CASSWRLAGSSYNEQFF. This sequence joins TRBV7-2 and TRBJ2-1; 10 bases map to TRBD2. Trimming took 4 bases from V and 0 from J; bases not matched to a gene: 6. Per the germline V gene, CDR1 is SGHTA and CDR2 is FQGNSA. The CDR3 spans 17 residues.

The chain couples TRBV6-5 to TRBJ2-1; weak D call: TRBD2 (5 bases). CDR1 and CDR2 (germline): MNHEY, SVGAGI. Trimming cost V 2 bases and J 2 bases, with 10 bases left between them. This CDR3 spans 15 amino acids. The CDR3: CASSYPGVTYNEQFF. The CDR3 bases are TGTGCCAGCAGTTACCCCGGGGTAACCTACAATGAGCAGTTCTTC.

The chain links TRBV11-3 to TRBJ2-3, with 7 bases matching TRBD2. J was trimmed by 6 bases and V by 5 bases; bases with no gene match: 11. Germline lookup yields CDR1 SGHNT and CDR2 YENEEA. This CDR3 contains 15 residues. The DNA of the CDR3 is TGTGCCAGCAGCCGTTCCCCGGGGGGAGGGGATACGCAGTATTTT. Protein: CASSRSPGGGDTQYF.

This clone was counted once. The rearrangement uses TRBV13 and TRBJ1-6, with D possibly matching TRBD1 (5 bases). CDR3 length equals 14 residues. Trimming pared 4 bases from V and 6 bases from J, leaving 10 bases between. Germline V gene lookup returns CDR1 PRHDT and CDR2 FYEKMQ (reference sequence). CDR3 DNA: TGTGCCAGCAGCTCAACCGGGGGTAATTCACCCCTCCACTTT. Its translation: CASSSTGGNSPLHF.

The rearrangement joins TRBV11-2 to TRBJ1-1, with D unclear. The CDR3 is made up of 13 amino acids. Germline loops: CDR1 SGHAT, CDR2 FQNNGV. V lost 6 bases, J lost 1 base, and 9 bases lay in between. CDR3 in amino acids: CASSSTANTEAFF. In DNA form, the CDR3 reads TGTGCCAGCAGTTCTACAGCGAACACTGAAGCTTTCTTT.